This T cell receptor (beta chain) was sequenced during a study of OX40 agonist ivuxolimab in advanced cancers. Background on the whole study: Ivuxolimab, which targeted the costimulatory receptor OX40 (CD134), was an agonistic, fully human IgG2 monoclonal antibody. Partial responses occurred in three dose-escalation patients, of whom one had hepatocellular carcinoma and two had cutaneous melanoma. Patients were allowed to have had prior anti-PD-1, anti-PD-L1 or anti-CTLA-4 therapy, and approximately 40% of the dose-escalation patients had been treated with checkpoint inhibitors. The purpose of peripheral TCRbeta sequencing was to test whether ivuxolimab changed TCR sequence diversity and led to clonal T-cell expansion. Intravenous ivuxolimab was administered to patients every 2 weeks at six dose levels: 0.01, 0.1, 0.3, 1.5, 3 and 10 mg/kg. Of the 50 or so patients in dose escalation, some 19 had hepatocellular carcinoma, approximately 15 had melanoma, 9 had renal cell carcinoma and 9 had head and neck cancer. In the dose-escalation cohort, more than 80% of patients were male, and the mean age was roughly 56 years with a range of about 23 to 79. The paper describes the monotherapy dose-escalation part (N ≈ 51 patients) of the phase I trial of ivuxolimab. The paper as a whole reports these results and caveats: The antigen specificity of the clonally expanded peripheral T cells was not determined. On average, CD8+ T cells showed more expanded clones than CD4+ T cells after ivuxolimab. Partial responders in the 0.1-3.0 mg/kg groups had among the lowest normalized peripheral clonal expansion, especially among CD8+ T cells. Low levels of normalized T-cell clonal expansion were also seen in some patients who did not respond. Clonal expansion of both CD4+ and CD8+ blood T cells was observed from baseline to week 6 at doses 0.1 to 3.0 mg/kg.

The CDR3 contains 16 residues, cysteine and phenylalanine counted. The CDR3 DNA has 48 bases and is translated from base 1. CDR1 and CDR2, per the germline V gene, are LGHNA and YNFKEQ. The germline ends are 15 bases apart after V is trimmed by 3 bases and J by 3 bases. In regard to this clone: This clone's antigen is unknown. No base quality information exists; no much larger clone differs at one position.

Patients with autoimmune disease history or receiving systemic immunosuppression were excluded from the trial. Peripheral blood for TCR sequencing was drawn from every dose cohort at baseline, at cycle 4 day 1 and at cycle 7 day 1. Samples came from an open-label, multicenter, first-in-human phase I dose-escalation trial of ivuxolimab. The trial enrolled adults with locally advanced or metastatic head and neck squamous cell, hepatocellular, melanoma or renal cell carcinoma. Before TCR sequencing, CD4+ and CD8+ T cells were separately sorted from peripheral blood. For sequencing of the TCRbeta CDR3 region, genomic DNA was extracted from the sorted cells. TCRbeta CDR3 regions were sequenced using the immunoSEQ Assay. TCRdb provides this immuneACCESS table in a form limited to in-frame rearrangements. Some clones are lacking; in checked studies, under half of them reflect an unresolved V gene, and why the rest are absent is not known. The sample table contains 39,000 or so clones; only one count was recorded for 89% of them. Clones ranked in the top ten supply 0.55% to 0.6% of the sample.

The sequencing used CD4+ or CD8+ T cells sorted from blood, collected in a trial of the OX40 agonist ivuxolimab. The chain is assembled from TRBV4-2 and TRBJ2-1, and TRBD1 may be the D gene, going by 5 matching bases. The sequence came from an adult with an advanced solid tumor such as melanoma, head and neck, liver or kidney cancer. The CDR3 amino acid sequence is: CASSQTQGLGYNEQFF. The bases are TGTGCCAGCAGCCAGACCCAGGGCTTAGGCTACAATGAGCAGTTCTTC.